The 7 T cell receptor beta chains below all came from one sample that was sequenced in a study of read filtering for tumor transcriptome and immune sequencing. Molecular barcoded adaptors covering alpha/delta and beta/gamma chains were used on roughly 400 ng RNA. TCRdb processed the reads anew with MiXCR; each CDR3 protein has one entry. The profile covers about 24,000 distinct CDR3 sequences, with around 20% appearing a single time and roughly a sixth taken by the ten largest. Sample: a population of CD138-negative cells sorted from bone marrow. All receptors come from a donor at least 40 years old with multiple myeloma.

A word on this clonotype: Since a much larger clone is just one base distant, this may be a read error. This chain uses TRBV7-6 with TRBJ2-1, with 8 bases lining up with TRBD2. Germline lookup yields CDR1 SGHVS and CDR2 FNYEAQ. The CDR3 contains 16 residues. CDR3 DNA sequence: TGTGCCAGCAGCTTAGCACCCGGGAGGGTGAATAATGAGCAGATCTTC. The encoded protein is CASSLAPGRVNNEQIF.

The table lists this clonotype with many counts. For the CDR3, the DNA is TGTGCCAGCAGTCCCCTGCTGGGGAGAGTCGAGCAGTACTTC. Protein product: CASSPLLGRVEQYF. The chain couples TRBV28 to TRBJ2-7, with D possibly matching TRBD2 (5 bases). V was cut by 5 bases and J by 6 bases, with 17 bases left in between. The CDR3 is made up of 14 amino acids. Per germline, CDR1 MDHEN and CDR2 SYDVKM.

Regarding this clonotype: With a much larger clone just one base away, this may be a read error. This rearrangement joins TRBV5-1 to TRBJ2-7, with 8 positions matching TRBD1. Germline CDR1 reads SGHRS; CDR2 reads YFSETQ. This CDR3 spans 14 amino acids. The V gene end was trimmed by 2 bases and the J gene end by 5 bases; junction bases not matched to a gene: 6. CDR3 loop: CASSFGQGRNEQYF. The CDR3 DNA follows: TGCGCCAGCAGCTTTGGACAGGGTCGAAACGAGCAGTACTTC.

This clonotype was recorded a few times. This sequence may be a read error, since a much larger clone differs from it by one base. The chain recombines TRBV5-1 with TRBJ2-7, with 13 bases identical to TRBD2. Germline V gene sequence: CDR1 SGHRS, CDR2 YFSETQ. The CDR3 runs 14 residues. In DNA, the CDR3 is TGCCCCAGCAGCCGGACTAGCGGGAGCTACGAGCAGTACTTC. This codes for CPSSRTSGSYEQYF.

In this sample, this clonotype turned up many times. The junction and the germline gene differ at one end; a read error may be behind it. The chain is built from TRBV7-2 and TRBJ2-2, with D unclear. This CDR3 region has 15 residues. The V gene's germline CDR1 is SGHTA and CDR2 FQGNSA. This chain's CDR3 is CASSLLLGNAGELFF. The DNA for the CDR3 is TGTGCCAGCAGCTTATTATTGGGGAACGCCGGGGAGCTGTTTTTT.

This clonotype was seen at least ten times. The V gene is TRBV20-1, the J gene TRBJ2-1; unclear D gene. Trimming removed 6 bases at V and 7 bases at J, with 13 bases between. The CDR3 has 12 residues. Germline values: CDR1 DFQATT, CDR2 SNEGSKA (reference sequence). The DNA of the CDR3 is TGCAGTGCAAAGGGCCACCGAAATGAGCAGTTCTTC. Residues: CSAKGHRNEQFF.

There are many counts of this clonotype. The chain uses TRBV5-1 and TRBJ2-1, with D possibly TRBD2 on 5 matching bases. This CDR3 is built from 14 residues. Trimming took 2 bases from V and 8 from J, leaving 14 bases between them. Germline CDR1 and CDR2: SGHRS and YFSETQ. The chain's CDR3 is CASSFGRLVDEQFF. The CDR3 DNA reads as TGCGCCAGCAGCTTTGGGAGATTGGTGGATGAGCAGTTCTTC.